This T cell receptor beta chain was documented in a study of sequential checkpoint blockade in melanoma. About the research overall: Patients were randomized 1:1 to nivolumab-then-ipilimumab or ipilimumab-then-nivolumab first-line. Each arm's sequence ended with maintenance nivolumab.

Regarding treatment: randomized to nivolumab then ipilimumab (arm A) or the reverse (arm B). Sorted cells were live CD3+CD8+, lacking CD19 and CD56, from PBMCs. Clones were sequenced by immunoSEQ multiplex PCR, and TCRdb holds only the in-frame ones, with some missing. Here the sample spans over 10,000 clones, approximately 68% being singletons. Germline values: CDR1 SEHNR, CDR2 FQNEAQ (reference sequence). There are 17 residues in the CDR3. V gave up 5 bases and J gave up 0 bases; unmatched junction bases: 10. The TCR originated in a human donor with melanoma. The source was CD8+ T cells sorted from blood (inferred from file names), collected from a patient given nivolumab and ipilimumab in sequence. The chain recombines TRBV7-9 with TRBJ2-1, with TRBD2 matching 7 bases. The CDR3 DNA follows: TGTGCCAGCAGCATACCTAGCGGTCAAAGCTCCTACAATGAGCAGTTCTTC. Its protein product is CASSIPSGQSSYNEQFF.